This is a list of T cell receptor beta chains from one sample in a study of blood T cell repertoires in COVID-19. Libraries were prepared by immunoSEQ multiplex PCR; TCRdb keeps only in-frame clonotypes and omits some of them. The sample records 270,000 or so clones, 75% to 95% being singletons. The sequencing sample was made of PBMCs or T cells enriched from blood (not recorded which). The receptors come from a man aged 40-50 years who had been exposed to COVID-19. Each CDR3 is given with its conserved first and last residue. The order of the fields is J gene, clone size, V gene, CDR3 protein. The listing skips clone size in some rows; elsewhere it reads once, few, many or a size class.

J gene: TRBJ2-1
clone size: NA
V gene: TRBV5-1
CDR3 protein: CASSSPGLADNEQFF

J gene: TRBJ1-1
clone size: NA
V gene: TRBV3-1/TRBV3-2
CDR3 protein: CASSHRGLEAFF

J gene: TRBJ1-1
clone size: NA
V gene: TRBV21-1
CDR3 protein: CASSRRLWAWPTEAFF

J gene: TRBJ1-1
clone size: once
V gene: TRBV4-2
CDR3 protein: CASSPRLTVNTEAFF

J gene: TRBJ2-2
clone size: NA
V gene: TRBV6-5
CDR3 protein: CASSSPGETDGELFF

J gene: TRBJ1-4
clone size: NA
V gene: TRBV28
CDR3 protein: CASSGTVVTNEKLFF

J gene: TRBJ1-2
clone size: NA
V gene: TRBV19
CDR3 protein: CASSIEGRGPDGYTF

J gene: TRBJ1-1
clone size: NA
V gene: TRBV28
CDR3 protein: CASNHWQGTNTEAFF

J gene: TRBJ2-3
clone size: NA
V gene: TRBV5-1
CDR3 protein: CASSPGLLATTDTQYF

J gene: TRBJ1-1
clone size: NA
V gene: TRBV18
CDR3 protein: CASSPSADTEAFF

J gene: TRBJ1-1
clone size: NA
V gene: TRBV5-1
CDR3 protein: CASSSGQEVFRTEAFF

J gene: TRBJ2-3
clone size: NA
V gene: TRBV5-6
CDR3 protein: CASSSGRDTQYF

J gene: TRBJ1-2
clone size: NA
V gene: TRBV6-6
CDR3 protein: CASSATGQGNGYTF

J gene: TRBJ2-1
clone size: NA
V gene: TRBV4-3
CDR3 protein: CASSQDYTRRNEQFF

J gene: TRBJ2-7
clone size: NA
V gene: TRBV30
CDR3 protein: CAWSRGTGNYEQYF

J gene: TRBJ2-7
clone size: NA
V gene: TRBV7-9
CDR3 protein: CASSSSGRAPEQYF

J gene: TRBJ2-7
clone size: NA
V gene: TRBV6-2/TRBV6-3
CDR3 protein: CASSWDRAYEQYF

J gene: TRBJ2-1
clone size: once
V gene: TRBV5-1
CDR3 protein: CASSPGQGTDEQFF

J gene: TRBJ2-1
clone size: NA
V gene: TRBV28
CDR3 protein: CASSSHGRAQYNEQFF

J gene: TRBJ2-7
clone size: NA
V gene: TRBV6-2/TRBV6-3
CDR3 protein: CASSSAPGTGDYEQYF

J gene: TRBJ1-1
clone size: NA
V gene: TRBV15
CDR3 protein: CATSRPSDSTEAFF

J gene: TRBJ2-1
clone size: NA
V gene: TRBV28
CDR3 protein: CASSVTSGRAGVYNEQFF

J gene: TRBJ2-3
clone size: NA
V gene: TRBV18
CDR3 protein: CASSPLGGSSTDTQYF

J gene: TRBJ2-5
clone size: NA
V gene: TRBV6-1
CDR3 protein: CASSEGTVLGTQYF

J gene: TRBJ1-6
clone size: NA
V gene: TRBV4-1
CDR3 protein: CASSQGGVVSNYNSPLHF

J gene: TRBJ2-3
clone size: NA
V gene: TRBV19
CDR3 protein: CASAVGAGGDTQYF

J gene: TRBJ1-6
clone size: NA
V gene: TRBV7-2
CDR3 protein: CASSLYWTGVSNSPLHF

J gene: TRBJ2-1
clone size: NA
V gene: TRBV2
CDR3 protein: CARRTLGGEQFF

J gene: TRBJ2-1
clone size: NA
V gene: TRBV7-3
CDR3 protein: CASSRGLAGGRSLDNEQFF

J gene: TRBJ1-2
clone size: NA
V gene: TRBV3-1/TRBV3-2
CDR3 protein: CASRHGVQGLYGYTF

J gene: TRBJ2-2
clone size: NA
V gene: TRBV7-9
CDR3 protein: CASSGRLAGDLGELFF

J gene: TRBJ1-4
clone size: once
V gene: TRBV7-9
CDR3 protein: CASSLVTGWHEKLFF

J gene: TRBJ2-7
clone size: NA
V gene: TRBV12-3/TRBV12-4
CDR3 protein: CASSTGGNEQYF

J gene: TRBJ1-2
clone size: NA
V gene: TRBV4-3
CDR3 protein: CASSQDSYSYGYTF

J gene: TRBJ1-1
clone size: NA
V gene: TRBV27
CDR3 protein: CASSPGTGMNTEAFF

J gene: TRBJ2-2
clone size: NA
V gene: TRBV3-1/TRBV3-2
CDR3 protein: CASSHLWSTSGRGLGGELFF

J gene: TRBJ1-6
clone size: NA
V gene: TRBV12-5
CDR3 protein: CASGPDRGIDSNSPLHF

J gene: TRBJ1-2
clone size: NA
V gene: TRBV30
CDR3 protein: CAWSVQEIYGYTF

J gene: TRBJ1-3
clone size: NA
V gene: TRBV5-3
CDR3 protein: CARSSGTRTGSGNTIYF